This TCR beta chain was documented in a study of T cell repertoires in cytomegalovirus infection. About the research overall: CMV infection plus the matching HLA type was flagged by public TCR beta signatures.

From the reads, TCRdb called clonotypes with MiXCR, one entry per CDR3 protein. The data show some 130,000 distinct CDR3 sequences, roughly 32% seen once. Notes on the study in general: Frequencies of public TCR beta families were cumulated, and this identified carriers of CMV plus the relevant HLA. The ex vivo response showed dominance by HLA-C-restricted CMV-specific TCR beta clonotypes.

This clonotype was detected only a few times. Its antigen is as yet unknown. This TCR came from a human donor in good health (CMV status not recorded). Some clones in this sample may be carry-over from other donors' samples. The sample in question was CD8+ T cells from cultured PBMCs, obtained from culture after CMV antigen stimulation.

CDR3 in amino acids: CASSEIGLEANEKLFF. CDR3 sequence (DNA): TGTGCCAGCAGTGAAATAGGTTTAGAGGCTAATGAAAAACTGTTTTTT. The chain uses TRBV2 and TRBJ1-4, with no clear D. This CDR3 has 16 residues. Per the germline V gene, CDR1 is SNHLY and CDR2 is FYNNEI. The V and J ends lost 2 bases and 3 bases respectively, with 13 bases between them. Variable domain in full (rest from reference TRBV2 and TRBJ1-4): EPEVTQTPSHQVTQMGQEVILRCVPISNHLYFYWYRQILGQKVEFLVSFYNNEISEKSEIFDDQFSVERPDGSNFTLKIRSTKLEDSAMYFCASSEIGLEANEKLFFGSGTQLSVL.